These T cell receptor beta chains were read from a single sample in a study of T-cell reconstitution after alpha-beta-depleted transplantation in children. One entry per CDR3 protein results from TCRdb running MiXCR on the PCR reads. Of around 600,000 distinct CDR3 sequences in the sample, about 10% were seen once. The starting material was PBMCs from the stem cell graft donor, obtained from the stem cell graft. The receptors stem from a human donor who donated a stem cell graft to a child with acute myeloid leukemia. Both conserved end residues are trimmed from each CDR3. The order of the fields is V gene, J gene, CDR3 length, CDR3 protein.

V gene: TRBV20-1
J gene: TRBJ2-3
CDR3 length: 10
CDR3 protein: SANTGPDTQY

V gene: TRBV11-1
J gene: TRBJ2-3
CDR3 length: 15
CDR3 protein: ASSSMTSGASTDTQY

V gene: TRBV20-1
J gene: TRBJ1-4
CDR3 length: 11
CDR3 protein: SAYTVGGEKLF

V gene: TRBV7-3
J gene: TRBJ1-2
CDR3 length: 12
CDR3 protein: ASSQGSGFDGYT

V gene: TRBV7-9
J gene: TRBJ2-3
CDR3 length: 14
CDR3 protein: ASSLAWDSLADTQY

V gene: TRBV6-1
J gene: TRBJ2-3
CDR3 length: 13
CDR3 protein: ASSTGTSVTDTQY

V gene: TRBV12-3/TRBV12-4
J gene: TRBJ2-2
CDR3 length: 11
CDR3 protein: ASNRQGTGELF

V gene: TRBV20-1
J gene: TRBJ2-1
CDR3 length: 13
CDR3 protein: SAYPTDGKGNEQF

V gene: TRBV21-1
J gene: TRBJ2-2
CDR3 length: 14
CDR3 protein: ARGTRDSQGTGELF

V gene: TRBV7-6
J gene: TRBJ2-7
CDR3 length: 11
CDR3 protein: ASSLSGEGEQY

V gene: TRBV20-1
J gene: TRBJ2-7
CDR3 length: 15
CDR3 protein: SARDWSEAGGLWEQY